The following is a T cell receptor (beta chain) sequence with its context. TCRdb reanalyzed the 5' RACE reads and collapses them to one entry per CDR3 protein, without DNA. This sample's clone table lists about 550,000 distinct CDR3 sequences. These data belong to a study of T cells expressing NK-cell markers. For the study at large: The authors sequenced eight donors, of whom seven were HCMV-seropositive and one was seronegative.

The germline gives CDR1 SGHVS, CDR2 FQNEAQ. The CDR3 extends over 14 amino acids. V is TRBV7-8 and J is TRBJ2-3; with no DNA, the TCRdb D assignment of TRBD2 cannot be verified. The clonotype comes from a man aged 18 to 35 in good health. Sequenced: blood T cells: a sorted CD56 or NKG2C T cell subset, CD4+ or CD8+ T cells, or bulk PBMC T cells (not recorded which). CDR3 in amino acids: CASSLLAGGPPQYF.